Included here is one T cell receptor beta chain sequence, with context. Amplification used 60 Vbeta primers and 13 Jbeta primers. Profiled with immunoSEQ multiplex PCR; TCRdb holds only in-frame clones, not every one. The sample includes around 78,000 clones, approximately 84% of them seen just once. This specimen belongs to a study of cytomegalovirus exposure and HLA in healthy donors. Losses at the gene ends were 6 bases for V and 3 bases for J; bases not matched to a gene: 21. The CDR3 runs to 19 residues. The germline CDR1 and CDR2 sequences are SGHNT and YYREEE (reference sequence). Sequenced material: PBMCs. The V call is TRBV5-4, the J call TRBJ2-3, with 8 bases identical to TRBD2. The source is a woman aged 45-65 years in good health and CMV-seronegative. Written as DNA, the CDR3 is TGTGCCAGCACCTACGGGGGGGTCAATTGGTTAGGGGGTACAGATACGCAGTATTTT. Translated, it gives CASTYGGVNWLGGTDTQYF.